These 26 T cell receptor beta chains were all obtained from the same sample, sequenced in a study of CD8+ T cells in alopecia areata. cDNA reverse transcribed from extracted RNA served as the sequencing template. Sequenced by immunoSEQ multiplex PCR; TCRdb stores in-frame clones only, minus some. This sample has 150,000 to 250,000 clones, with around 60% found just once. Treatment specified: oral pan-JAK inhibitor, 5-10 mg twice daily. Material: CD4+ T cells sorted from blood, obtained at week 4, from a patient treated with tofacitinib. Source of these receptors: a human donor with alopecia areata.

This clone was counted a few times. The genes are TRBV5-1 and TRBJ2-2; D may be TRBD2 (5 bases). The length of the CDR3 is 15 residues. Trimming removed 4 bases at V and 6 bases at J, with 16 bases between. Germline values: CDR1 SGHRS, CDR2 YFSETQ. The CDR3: CASSHSEVGSGELFF. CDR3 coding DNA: TGCGCCAGCAGCCACTCGGAGGTGGGGTCCGGGGAGCTGTTTTTT.

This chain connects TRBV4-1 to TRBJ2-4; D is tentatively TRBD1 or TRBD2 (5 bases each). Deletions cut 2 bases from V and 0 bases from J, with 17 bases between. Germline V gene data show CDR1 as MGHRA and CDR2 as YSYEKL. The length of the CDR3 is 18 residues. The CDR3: CASSQTGTTGLAKNIQYF. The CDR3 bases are TGCGCCAGCAGCCAAACCGGGACCACAGGCCTAGCCAAAAACATTCAGTACTTC.

Here the CDR3 DNA reads TGCAGCGTGGGCAGGGCAAACACTGAAGCTTTCTTT. This sequence encodes CSVGRANTEAFF. V usage is TRBV29-1 and J usage is TRBJ1-1, with a tentative D call TRBD1 (5 bases). The germline gives CDR1 SQVTM, CDR2 ANQGSEA. The ends were cut back, 6 bases at V and 2 bases at J, with 10 bases in the middle. The CDR3 length is 12 residues.

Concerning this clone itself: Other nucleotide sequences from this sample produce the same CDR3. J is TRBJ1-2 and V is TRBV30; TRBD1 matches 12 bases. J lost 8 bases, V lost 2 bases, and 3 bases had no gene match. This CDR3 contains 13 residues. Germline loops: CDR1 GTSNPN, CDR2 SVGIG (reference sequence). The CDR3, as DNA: TGTGCCTGGAGTCGGGACAGGGGGCACGGCTACACCTTC. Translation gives CAWSRDRGHGYTF. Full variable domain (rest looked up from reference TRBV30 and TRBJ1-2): SQTIHQWPATLVQPVGSPLSLECTVEGTSNPNLYWYRQAAGRGLQLLFYSVGIGQISSEVPQNLSASRPQDRQFILSSKKLLLSDSGFYLCAWSRDRGHGYTFGSGTRLTVV.

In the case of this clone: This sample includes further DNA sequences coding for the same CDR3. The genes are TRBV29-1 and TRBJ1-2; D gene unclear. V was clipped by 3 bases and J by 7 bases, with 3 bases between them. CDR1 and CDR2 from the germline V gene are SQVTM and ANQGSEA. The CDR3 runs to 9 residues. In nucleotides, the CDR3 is TGCAGCGTTGACGGTGGCTACACCTTC. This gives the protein CSVDGGYTF.

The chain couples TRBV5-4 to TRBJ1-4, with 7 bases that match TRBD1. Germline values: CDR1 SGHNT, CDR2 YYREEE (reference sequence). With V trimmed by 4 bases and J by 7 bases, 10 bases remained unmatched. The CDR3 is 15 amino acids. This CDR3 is CASSTQTGRGEKLFF. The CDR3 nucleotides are TGTGCCAGCAGCACACAGACAGGGCGGGGTGAAAAACTGTTTTTT.

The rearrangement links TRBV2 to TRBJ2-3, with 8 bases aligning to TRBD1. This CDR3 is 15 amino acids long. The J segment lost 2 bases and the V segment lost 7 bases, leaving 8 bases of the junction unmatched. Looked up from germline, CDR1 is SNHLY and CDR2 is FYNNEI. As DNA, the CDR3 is TGTGCCAGCAACCCTCAGGGGGCCGTCACAGATACGCAGTATTTT. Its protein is CASNPQGAVTDTQYF.

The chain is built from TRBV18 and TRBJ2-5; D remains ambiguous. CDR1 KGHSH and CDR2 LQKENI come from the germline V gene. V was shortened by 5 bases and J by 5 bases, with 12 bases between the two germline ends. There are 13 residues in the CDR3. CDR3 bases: TGTGCCAGCTCAATTCAAGGGAAGGAGACCCAGTACTTC. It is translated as CASSIQGKETQYF. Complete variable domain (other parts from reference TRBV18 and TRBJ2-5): NAGVMQNPRHLVRRRGQEARLRCSPMKGHSHVYWYRQLPEEGLKFMVYLQKENIIDESGMPKERFSAEFPKEGPSILRIQQVVRGDSAAYFCASSIQGKETQYFGPGTRLLVL.

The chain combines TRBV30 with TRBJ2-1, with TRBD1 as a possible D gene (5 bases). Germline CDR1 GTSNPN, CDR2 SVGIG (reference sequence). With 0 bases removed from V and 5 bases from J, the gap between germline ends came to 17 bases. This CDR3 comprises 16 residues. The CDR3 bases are TGTGCCTGGAGTGTATTGAGACAGCCCTCAGACAATGAGCAGTTCTTC. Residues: CAWSVLRQPSDNEQFF.

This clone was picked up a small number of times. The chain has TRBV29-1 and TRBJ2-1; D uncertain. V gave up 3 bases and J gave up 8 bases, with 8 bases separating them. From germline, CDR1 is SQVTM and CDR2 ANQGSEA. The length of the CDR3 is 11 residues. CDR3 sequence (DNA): TGCAGCGTTGAGGCACAGCATGAGCAGTTCTTC. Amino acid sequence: CSVEAQHEQFF.

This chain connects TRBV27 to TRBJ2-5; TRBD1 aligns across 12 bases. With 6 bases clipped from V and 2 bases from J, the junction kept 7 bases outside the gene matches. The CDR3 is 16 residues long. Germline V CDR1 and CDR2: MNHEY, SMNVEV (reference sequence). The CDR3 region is CASRGQGALWQETQYF. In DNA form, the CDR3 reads TGTGCCAGCAGGGGACAGGGGGCCTTGTGGCAAGAGACCCAGTACTTC.

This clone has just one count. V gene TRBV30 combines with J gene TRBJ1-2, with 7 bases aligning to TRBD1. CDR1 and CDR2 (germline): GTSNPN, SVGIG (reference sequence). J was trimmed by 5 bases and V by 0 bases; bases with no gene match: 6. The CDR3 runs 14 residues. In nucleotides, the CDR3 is TGTGCCTGGAGTGTGTTCGCAGGGGGGTATGGCTACACCTTC. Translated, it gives CAWSVFAGGYGYTF. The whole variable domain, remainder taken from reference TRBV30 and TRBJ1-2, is SQTIHQWPATLVQPVGSPLSLECTVEGTSNPNLYWYRQAAGRGLQLLFYSVGIGQISSEVPQNLSASRPQDRQFILSSKKLLLSDSGFYLCAWSVFAGGYGYTFGSGTRLTVV.

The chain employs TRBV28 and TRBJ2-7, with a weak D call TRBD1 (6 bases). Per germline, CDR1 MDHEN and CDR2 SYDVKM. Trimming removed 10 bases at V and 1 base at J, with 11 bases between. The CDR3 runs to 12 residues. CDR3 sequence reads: CATGQTSYEQYF. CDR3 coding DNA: TGTGCCACCGGACAGACTTCCTACGAGCAGTACTTC.

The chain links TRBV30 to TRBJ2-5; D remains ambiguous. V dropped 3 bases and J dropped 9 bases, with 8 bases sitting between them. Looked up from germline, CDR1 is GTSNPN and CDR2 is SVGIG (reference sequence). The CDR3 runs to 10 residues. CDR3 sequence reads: CAWSDLAQYF. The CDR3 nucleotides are TGTGCCTGGAGCGACCTGGCCCAGTACTTC.

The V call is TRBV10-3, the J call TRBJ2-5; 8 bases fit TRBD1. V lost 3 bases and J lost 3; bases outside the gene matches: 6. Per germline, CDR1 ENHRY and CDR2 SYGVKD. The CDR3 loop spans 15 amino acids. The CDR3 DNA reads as TGTGCCATCAGTGATTGGCAGGGGGCAAAAGAGACCCAGTACTTC. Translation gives CAISDWQGAKETQYF.

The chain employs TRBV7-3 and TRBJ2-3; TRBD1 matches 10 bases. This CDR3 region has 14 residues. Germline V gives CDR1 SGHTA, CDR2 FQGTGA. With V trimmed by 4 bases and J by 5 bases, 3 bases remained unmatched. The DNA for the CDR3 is TGTGCCAGCAGCTCGGGACAGGGGTTAGATACGCAGTATTTT. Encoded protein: CASSSGQGLDTQYF. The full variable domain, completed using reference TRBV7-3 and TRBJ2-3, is GAGVSQTPSNKVTEKGKYVELRCDPISGHTALYWYRQSLGQGPEFLIYFQGTGAADDSGLPNDRFFAVRPEGSVSTLKIQRTERGDSAVYLCASSSGQGLDTQYFGPGTRLTVL.

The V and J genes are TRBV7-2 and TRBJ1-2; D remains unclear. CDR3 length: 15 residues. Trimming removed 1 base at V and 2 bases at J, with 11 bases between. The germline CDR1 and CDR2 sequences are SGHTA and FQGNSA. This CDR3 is CASSLDGGWNYGYTF. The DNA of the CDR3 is TGTGCCAGCAGCTTAGACGGAGGGTGGAACTATGGCTACACCTTC.

The CDR3 DNA sequence: TGTGCCAGCAATTACGGGGAGCTGTTTTTT. Translated: CASNYGELFF. The chain links TRBV6-1 to TRBJ2-2; D remains ambiguous. The CDR3 is 10 residues long. Germline assignment: CDR1 MNHNS and CDR2 SASEGT. Trimming shortened V by 7 bases and J by 7 bases, and 4 bases separated the two germline ends.

In nucleotides, the CDR3 is TGTGCCAGCAGCACCCGGGACAGGGATGCACAAGAGACCCAGTACTTC. This translates into CASSTRDRDAQETQYF. The V call is TRBV7-9, the J call TRBJ2-5; TRBD1 matches at 9 bases. The CDR3 totals 16 residues. Trimming at V came to 5 bases and at J to 2 bases, leaving 9 bases not matched to a gene. CDR1 and CDR2 from the germline V gene are SEHNR and FQNEAQ (reference sequence).

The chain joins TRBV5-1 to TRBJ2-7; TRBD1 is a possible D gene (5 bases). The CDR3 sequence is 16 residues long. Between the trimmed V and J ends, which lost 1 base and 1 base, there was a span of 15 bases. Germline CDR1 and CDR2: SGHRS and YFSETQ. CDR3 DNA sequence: TGCGCCAGCAGCTTGCTTCCTGGGGCGCAGTCCTACGAGCAGTACTTC. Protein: CASSLLPGAQSYEQYF.

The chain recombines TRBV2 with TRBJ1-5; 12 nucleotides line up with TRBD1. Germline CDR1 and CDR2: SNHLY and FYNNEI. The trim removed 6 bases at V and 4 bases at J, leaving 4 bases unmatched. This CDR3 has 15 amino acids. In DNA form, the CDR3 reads TGTGCCAGCAGGGGACAGGGGGCAAGAAATCAGCCCCAGCATTTT. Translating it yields CASRGQGARNQPQHF.

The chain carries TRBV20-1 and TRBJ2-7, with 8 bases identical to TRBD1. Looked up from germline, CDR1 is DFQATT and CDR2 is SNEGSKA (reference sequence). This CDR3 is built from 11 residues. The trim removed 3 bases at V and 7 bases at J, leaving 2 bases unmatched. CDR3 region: CSASTGGEQYF. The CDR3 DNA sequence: TGCAGTGCTAGTACAGGGGGTGAGCAGTACTTC.

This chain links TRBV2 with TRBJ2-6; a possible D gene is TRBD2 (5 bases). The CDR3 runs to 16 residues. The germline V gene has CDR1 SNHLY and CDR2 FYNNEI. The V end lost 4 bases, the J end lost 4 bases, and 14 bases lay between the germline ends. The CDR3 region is CASSASLGRGANVLTF. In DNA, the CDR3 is TGTGCCAGCAGTGCTAGCCTTGGACGGGGGGCCAACGTCCTGACTTTC.

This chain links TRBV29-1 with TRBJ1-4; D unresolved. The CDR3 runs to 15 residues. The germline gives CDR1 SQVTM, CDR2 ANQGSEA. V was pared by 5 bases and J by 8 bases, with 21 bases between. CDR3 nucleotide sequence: TGCAGCGTTTCGTCAGCGGGCCCGGGAGGGGAAAAACTGTTTTTT. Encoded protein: CSVSSAGPGGEKLFF.

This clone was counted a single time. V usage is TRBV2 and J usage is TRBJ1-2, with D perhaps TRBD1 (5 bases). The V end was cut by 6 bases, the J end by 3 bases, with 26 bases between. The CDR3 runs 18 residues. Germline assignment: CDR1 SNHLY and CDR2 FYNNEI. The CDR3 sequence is CASRAGQGVRTRYYGYTF. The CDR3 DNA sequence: TGTGCCAGCAGGGCAGGACAAGGGGTGAGGACGAGGTACTATGGCTACACCTTC. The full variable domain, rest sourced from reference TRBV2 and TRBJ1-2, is EPEVTQTPSHQVTQMGQEVILRCVPISNHLYFYWYRQILGQKVEFLVSFYNNEISEKSEIFDDQFSVERPDGSNFTLKIRSTKLEDSAMYFCASRAGQGVRTRYYGYTFGSGTRLTVV.

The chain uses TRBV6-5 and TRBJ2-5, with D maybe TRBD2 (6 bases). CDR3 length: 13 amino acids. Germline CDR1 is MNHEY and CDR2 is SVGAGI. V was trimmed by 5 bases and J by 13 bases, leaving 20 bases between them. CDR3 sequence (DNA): TGTGCCAGCAGTGATTACGGCGGGAACCCCCCGTACTTC. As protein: CASSDYGGNPPYF.